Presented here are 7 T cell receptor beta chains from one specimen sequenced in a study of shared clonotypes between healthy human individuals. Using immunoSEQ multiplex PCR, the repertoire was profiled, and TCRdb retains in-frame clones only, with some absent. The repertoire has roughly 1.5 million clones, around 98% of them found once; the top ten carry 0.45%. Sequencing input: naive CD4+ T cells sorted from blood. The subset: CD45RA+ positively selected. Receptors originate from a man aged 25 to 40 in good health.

The CDR3: CASSGQETVYEQYF. CDR3 in DNA: TGCGCCAGCAGCGGGCAGGAAACCGTATACGAGCAGTACTTC. The rearrangement uses TRBV5-1 and TRBJ2-7; D unclear. The V end lost 4 bases, the J end lost 4 bases, and 15 bases lay between the germline ends. The CDR3 contains 14 residues. Germline V gene lookup returns CDR1 SGHRS and CDR2 YFSETQ.

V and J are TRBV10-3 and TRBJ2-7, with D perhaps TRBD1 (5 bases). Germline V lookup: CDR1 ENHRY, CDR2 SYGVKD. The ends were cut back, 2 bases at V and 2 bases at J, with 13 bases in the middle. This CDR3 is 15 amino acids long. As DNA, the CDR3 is TGTGCCATCAGTGAGACCAGGACACCAACCTACGAGCAGTACTTC. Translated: CAISETRTPTYEQYF.

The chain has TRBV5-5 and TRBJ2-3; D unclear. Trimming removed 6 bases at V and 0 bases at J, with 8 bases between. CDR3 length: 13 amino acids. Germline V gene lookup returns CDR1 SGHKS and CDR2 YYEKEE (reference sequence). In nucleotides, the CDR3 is TGTGCCAGCAAGCCCTTTAGCACAGATACGCAGTATTTT. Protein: CASKPFSTDTQYF. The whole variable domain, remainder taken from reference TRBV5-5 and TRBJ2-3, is DAGVTQSPTHLIKTRGQQVTLRCSPISGHKSVSWYQQVLGQGPQFIFQYYEKEERGRGNFPDRFSARQFPNYSSELNVNALLLGDSALYLCASKPFSTDTQYFGPGTRLTVL.

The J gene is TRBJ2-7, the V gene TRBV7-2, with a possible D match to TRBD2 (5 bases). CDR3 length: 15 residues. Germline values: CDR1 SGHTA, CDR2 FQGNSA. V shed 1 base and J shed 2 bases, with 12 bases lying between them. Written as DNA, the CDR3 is TGTGCCAGCAGCTTAGAGAGAGGAGGACCCTACGAGCAGTACTTC. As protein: CASSLERGGPYEQYF. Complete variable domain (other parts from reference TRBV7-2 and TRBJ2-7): GAGVSQSPSNKVTEKGKDVELRCDPISGHTALYWYRQSLGQGLEFLIYFQGNSAPDKSGLPSDRFSAERTGGSVSTLTIQRTQQEDSAVYLCASSLERGGPYEQYFGPGTRLTVT.

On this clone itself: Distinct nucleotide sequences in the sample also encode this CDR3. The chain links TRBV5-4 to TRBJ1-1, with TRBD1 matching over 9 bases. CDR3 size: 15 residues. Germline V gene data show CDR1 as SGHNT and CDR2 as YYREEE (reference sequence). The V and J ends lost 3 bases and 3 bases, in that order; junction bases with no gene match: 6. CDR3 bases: TGTGCCAGCAGCTCGCCGGGACAGGGTTACACTGAAGCTTTCTTT. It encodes CASSSPGQGYTEAFF.

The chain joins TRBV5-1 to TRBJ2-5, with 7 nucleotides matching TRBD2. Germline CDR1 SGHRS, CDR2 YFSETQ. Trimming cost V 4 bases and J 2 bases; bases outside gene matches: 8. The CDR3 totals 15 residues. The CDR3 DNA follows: TGCGCCAGCAGCCGATGGCTAGCGGAGCAAGAGACCCAGTACTTC. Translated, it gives CASSRWLAEQETQYF.

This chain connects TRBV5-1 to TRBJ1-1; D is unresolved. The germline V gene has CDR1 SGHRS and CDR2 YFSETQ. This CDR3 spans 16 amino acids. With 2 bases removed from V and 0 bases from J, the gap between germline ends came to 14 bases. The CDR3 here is CASSLVVGALNTEAFF. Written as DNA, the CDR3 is TGCGCCAGCAGCTTAGTGGTTGGAGCCTTGAACACTGAAGCTTTCTTT.